This T cell receptor beta chain was documented in a study of T cells after yellow fever vaccination. Study-level background: The SMART-Seq v4 Ultra Low Input method served to prepare the low-cell-number fractions. Study observations and caveats: Researchers noted that a small share of clonotypes showed up in both CD4 and CD8 compartments. The study re-detected most primary-vaccination clones after the booster (96% CD4, 88% CD8).

Germline V gene sequence: CDR1 LGHDT, CDR2 YNNKEL (reference sequence). V dropped 2 bases and J dropped 9 bases, with 15 bases sitting between them. The CDR3 totals 14 residues. In making TCR cDNA, 5'RACE template switching added a universal primer site and UMIs to it. TCRdb redid the calling of the 5' RACE reads with MiXCR, one entry per CDR3 protein. The sample carries 300,000 to 450,000 distinct CDR3 sequences, approximately 5.7% recorded once. Concerning this clonotype itself: Its antigen is unidentified.

The sequence came from a man aged 30-40 years who received the YFV17D yellow fever vaccine. Sequences were derived from PBMCs, sampled 5 days after the yellow fever booster vaccination. V gene TRBV3-1 combines with J gene TRBJ2-3, with D possibly matching TRBD1 (6 bases). The CDR3 loop reads CASSQTGPSATQYF. Here the CDR3 DNA reads TGTGCCAGCAGCCAAACAGGGCCCTCAGCAACGCAGTATTTT.